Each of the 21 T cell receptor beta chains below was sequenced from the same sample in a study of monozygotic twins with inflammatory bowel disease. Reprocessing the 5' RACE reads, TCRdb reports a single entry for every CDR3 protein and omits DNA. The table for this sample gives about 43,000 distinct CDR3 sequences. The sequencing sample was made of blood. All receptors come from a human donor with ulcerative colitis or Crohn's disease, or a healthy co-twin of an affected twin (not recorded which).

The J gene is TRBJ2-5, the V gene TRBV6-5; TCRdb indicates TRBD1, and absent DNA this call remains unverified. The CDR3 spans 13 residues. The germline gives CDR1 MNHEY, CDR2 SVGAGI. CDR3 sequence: CASSYSRAETQYF.

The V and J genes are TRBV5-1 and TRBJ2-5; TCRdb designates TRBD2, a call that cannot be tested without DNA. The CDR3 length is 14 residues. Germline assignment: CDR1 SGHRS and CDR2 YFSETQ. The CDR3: CASGTSGTQETQYF.

The chain's CDR3 is CASSVLGSSISYNEQFF. The chain uses TRBV7-8 and TRBJ2-1; TCRdb picks TRBD2, but there is no DNA to check that call. There are 17 residues in the CDR3. Germline CDR1 reads SGHVS; CDR2 reads FQNEAQ.

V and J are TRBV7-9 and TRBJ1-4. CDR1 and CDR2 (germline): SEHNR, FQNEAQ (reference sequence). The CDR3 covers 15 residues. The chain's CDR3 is CASSAGVATNEKLFF.

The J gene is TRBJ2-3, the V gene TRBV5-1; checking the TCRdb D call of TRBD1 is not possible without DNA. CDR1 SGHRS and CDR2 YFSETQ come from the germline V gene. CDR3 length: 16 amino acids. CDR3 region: CASSWMRGVVTDTQYF.

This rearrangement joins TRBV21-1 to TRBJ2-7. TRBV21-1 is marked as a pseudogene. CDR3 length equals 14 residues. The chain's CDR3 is CASSKAIRFYEQYF.

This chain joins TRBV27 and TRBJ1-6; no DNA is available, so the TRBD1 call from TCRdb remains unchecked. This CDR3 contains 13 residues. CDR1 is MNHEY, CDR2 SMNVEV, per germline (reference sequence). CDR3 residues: CASKGDRVMALHF.

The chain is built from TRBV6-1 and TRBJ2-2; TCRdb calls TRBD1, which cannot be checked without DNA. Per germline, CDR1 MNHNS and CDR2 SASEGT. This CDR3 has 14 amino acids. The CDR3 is CASRVRDRSGELFF.

The CDR3 loop reads CATSSDTDTQYF. The chain joins TRBV24-1 to TRBJ2-3. The germline V gene encodes CDR1 KGHDR and CDR2 SFDVKD. The CDR3 runs 12 residues.

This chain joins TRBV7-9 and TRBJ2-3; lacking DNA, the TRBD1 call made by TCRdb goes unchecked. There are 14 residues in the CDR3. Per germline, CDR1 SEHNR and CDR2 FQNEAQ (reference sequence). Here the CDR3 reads CACRDRANTDTQYF.

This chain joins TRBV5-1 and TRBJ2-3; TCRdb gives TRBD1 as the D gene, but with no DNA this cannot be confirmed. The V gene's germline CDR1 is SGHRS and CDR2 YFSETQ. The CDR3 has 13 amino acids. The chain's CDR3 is CASNPGSTDTQYF. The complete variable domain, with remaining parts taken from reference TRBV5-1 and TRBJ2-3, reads KAGVTQTPRYLIKTRGQQVTLSCSPISGHRSVSWYQQTPGQGLQFLFEYFSETQRNKGNFPGRFSGRQFSNSRSEMNVSTLELGDSALYLCASNPGSTDTQYFGPGTRLTVL.

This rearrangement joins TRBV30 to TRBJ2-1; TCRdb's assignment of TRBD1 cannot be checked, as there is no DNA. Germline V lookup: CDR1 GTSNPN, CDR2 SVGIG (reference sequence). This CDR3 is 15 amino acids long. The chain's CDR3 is CAWRTGQGAYNEQFF.

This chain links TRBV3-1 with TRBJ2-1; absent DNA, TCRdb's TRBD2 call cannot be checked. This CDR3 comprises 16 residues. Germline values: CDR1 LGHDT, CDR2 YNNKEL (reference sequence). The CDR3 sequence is CASSQSGPSGTDEQFF.

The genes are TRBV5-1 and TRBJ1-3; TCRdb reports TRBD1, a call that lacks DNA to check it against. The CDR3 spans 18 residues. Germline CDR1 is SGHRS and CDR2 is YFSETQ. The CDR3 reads CASSLARDSYVSGNTIYF.

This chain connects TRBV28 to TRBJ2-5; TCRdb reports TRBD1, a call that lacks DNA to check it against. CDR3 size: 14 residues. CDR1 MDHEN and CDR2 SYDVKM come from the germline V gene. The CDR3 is CASAGTGGGVTQYF. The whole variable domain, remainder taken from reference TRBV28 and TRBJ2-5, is DVKVTQSSRYLVKRTGEKVFLECVQDMDHENMFWYRQDPGLGLRLIYFSYDVKMKEKGDIPEGYSVSREKKERFSLILESASTNQTSMYLCASAGTGGGVTQYFGPGTRLLVL.

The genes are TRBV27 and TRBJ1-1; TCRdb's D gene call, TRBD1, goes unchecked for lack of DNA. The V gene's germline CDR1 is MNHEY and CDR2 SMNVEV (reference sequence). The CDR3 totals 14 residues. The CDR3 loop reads CASRDAGLDTEAFF.

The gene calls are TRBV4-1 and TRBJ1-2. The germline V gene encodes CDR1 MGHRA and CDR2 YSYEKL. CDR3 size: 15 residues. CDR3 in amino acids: CASSQETVASYGYTF.

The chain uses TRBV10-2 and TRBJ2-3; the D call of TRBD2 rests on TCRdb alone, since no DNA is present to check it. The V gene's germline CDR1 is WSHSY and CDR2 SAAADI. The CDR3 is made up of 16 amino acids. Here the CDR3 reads CASSGFLAGGTDTQYF.

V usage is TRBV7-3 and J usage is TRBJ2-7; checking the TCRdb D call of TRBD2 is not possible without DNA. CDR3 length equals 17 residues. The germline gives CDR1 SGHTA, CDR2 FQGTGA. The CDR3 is CASSSPLAGGGGVEQYF.

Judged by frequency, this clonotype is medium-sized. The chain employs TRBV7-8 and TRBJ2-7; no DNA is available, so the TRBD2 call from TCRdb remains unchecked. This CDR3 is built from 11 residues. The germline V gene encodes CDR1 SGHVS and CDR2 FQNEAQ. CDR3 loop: CASSAREGQYF.

This CDR3 reads CASSSNRGTYNEQFF. The chain recombines TRBV5-6 with TRBJ2-1. The CDR3 extends over 15 amino acids. In germline, CDR1 is SGHDT, CDR2 YYEEEE. Drawing the rest from reference TRBV5-6 and TRBJ2-1, the complete variable domain is DAGVTQSPTHLIKTRGQQVTLRCSPKSGHDTVSWYQQALGQGPQFIFQYYEEEERQRGNFPDRFSGHQFPNYSSELNVNALLLGDSALYLCASSSNRGTYNEQFFGPGTRLTVL.